A selection of T cell receptor beta chains follows, all from one sample in a study of blood T cell repertoires in COVID-19. Measured with immunoSEQ multiplex PCR; TCRdb has only the in-frame clones, and not every one. The sample has roughly 99,000 clones, approximately 90% seen once. Sequenced input: peripheral blood. The receptors come from a man in his fifties or sixties with active or convalescent COVID-19. Both conserved end residues are part of each CDR3. The D gene is left open where the match is weak. Clone size is shown for a subset of rows, as once, few, many or a class of expanded clone.

D gene,J gene,V gene,clone size,CDR3 protein,CDR3 DNA
-,TRBJ2-1,TRBV29-1,-,CSVKQASSYNEQFF,TGCAGCGTCAAGCAGGCGAGCTCCTACAATGAGCAGTTCTTC
TRBD1,TRBJ1-1,TRBV28,-,CASPPGQGLNTEAFF,TGTGCCAGCCCCCCCGGACAGGGGCTGAACACTGAAGCTTTCTTT
-,TRBJ2-1,TRBV5-1,-,CASSLGQYNEQFF,TGCGCCAGCAGCTTGGGACAATACAATGAGCAGTTCTTC
TRBD1,TRBJ1-2,TRBV28,-,CASRPGGANGYTF,TGTGCCAGCAGACCAGGGGGCGCAAATGGCTACACCTTC
TRBD2,TRBJ2-1,TRBV6-1,-,CASSDPLTSGSLREQFF,TGTGCCAGCAGTGACCCCCTGACTAGCGGGAGCCTAAGAGAGCAGTTCTTC
-,TRBJ1-1,TRBV3-1/TRBV3-2,few,CASSKSGRGRAFF,TGTGCCAGCAGCAAGAGCGGCAGGGGAAGGGCTTTCTTT
-,TRBJ1-1,TRBV25-1,-,CASSGGGNTEAFF,TGTGCCAGCAGTGGGGGAGGGAACACTGAAGCTTTCTTT
TRBD1,TRBJ1-1,TRBV5-1,-,CASSVDRDAEAFF,TGCGCCAGCAGCGTCGACAGGGATGCTGAAGCTTTCTTT
TRBD2,TRBJ2-7,TRBV18,-,CASSPPASGDSYEQYF,TGTGCCAGCTCACCACCTGCTAGCGGGGACTCCTACGAGCAGTACTTC
TRBD2,TRBJ2-1,TRBV24-1,-,CATSDYPSGMGEQFF,TGTGCCACCAGTGATTACCCTAGCGGGATGGGCGAGCAGTTCTTC
-,TRBJ1-5,TRBV5-8,-,CASSLDGSNQPQHF,TGTGCCAGCAGCTTGGATGGCAGCAATCAGCCCCAGCATTTT
TRBD1,TRBJ2-7,TRBV5-8,-,CASSSNPPGQGLYEQYF,TGTGCCAGCAGCTCCAACCCACCGGGACAGGGATTATACGAGCAGTACTTC
-,TRBJ1-1,TRBV2,once,CASRDVGGNSEAFF,TGTGCCAGCCGGGACGTCGGGGGGAACAGTGAAGCTTTCTTT
-,TRBJ1-2,TRBV20-1,once,CSASAGARGYTF,TGCAGTGCTAGTGCAGGGGCTCGGGGCTACACCTTC
TRBD2,TRBJ2-5,TRBV5-1,-,CASSWGTSGRTIGETQYF,TGCGCCAGCAGCTGGGGGACTAGCGGGAGGACCATAGGGGAGACCCAGTACTTC
-,TRBJ2-1,TRBV13,-,CASSIGLNNEQFF,TGTGCCAGCAGCATCGGACTCAACAATGAGCAGTTCTTC
-,TRBJ2-1,TRBV4-3,-,CASSQFSRLDPYNEQFF,TGCGCCAGCAGCCAATTTTCTAGACTAGATCCCTACAATGAGCAGTTCTTC
-,TRBJ1-1,TRBV11-2,-,CASSLALRTVNTEAFF,TGTGCCAGCAGCTTAGCCTTGAGGACAGTGAACACTGAAGCTTTCTTT
-,TRBJ2-1,TRBV4-1,-,CASSPSGALTYNEQFF,TGCGCCAGCAGCCCTTCTGGGGCCCTTACCTACAATGAGCAGTTCTTC
-,TRBJ1-1,TRBV12-3/TRBV12-4,few,CASSLNRDTEAFF,TGTGCCAGCAGTTTAAACAGGGACACTGAAGCTTTCTTT
TRBD2,TRBJ2-6,TRBV28,-,CASSSPTIAGSHSGANVLTF,TGTGCCAGCAGTTCCCCGACAATAGCGGGGAGCCACTCTGGGGCCAACGTCCTGACTTTC
-,TRBJ2-7,TRBV12-3/TRBV12-4,-,CASSPTGYEQYF,TGTGCCAGCAGTCCGACAGGCTACGAGCAGTACTTC
TRBD1,TRBJ1-2,TRBV19,-,CASSRDSNYGYTF,TGTGCCAGTAGTAGGGACAGCAACTATGGCTACACCTTC
TRBD1,TRBJ2-3,TRBV6-4,few,CASSVKGATDTQYF,TGTGCCAGCAGTGTGAAGGGGGCTACAGATACGCAGTATTTT
-,TRBJ1-2,TRBV25-1,-,CASSDRGGYTF,TGTGCCAGCAGTGATCGGGGAGGCTACACCTTC
-,TRBJ1-2,TRBV20-1,few,CSASSGQDSMGYTF,TGCAGTGCTAGTAGCGGGCAGGATTCTATGGGCTACACCTTC
-,TRBJ2-1,TRBV18,-,CASSPEAYNEQFF,TGTGCCAGCTCACCGGAGGCCTACAATGAGCAGTTCTTC
-,TRBJ1-1,TRBV5-6,-,CASSFPENTEAFF,TGTGCCAGCAGCTTTCCAGAGAACACTGAAGCTTTCTTT
-,TRBJ1-5,TRBV28,few,CASSPWGGAQYSNQPQHF,TGTGCCAGCAGTCCCTGGGGGGGCGCCCAATATAGCAATCAGCCCCAGCATTTT
TRBD2,TRBJ2-2,TRBV5-1,-,CASSWGTSEAGELFF,TGCGCCAGCAGCTGGGGGACTAGTGAGGCCGGGGAGCTGTTTTTT
-,TRBJ1-4,TRBV15,-,CATSRGERTTNEKLFF,TGTGCCACCAGCAGAGGGGAGAGAACAACTAATGAAAAACTGTTTTTT
TRBD1,TRBJ2-1,TRBV9,-,CASSVGTGVYNEQFF,TGTGCCAGCAGCGTAGGGACAGGGGTGTACAATGAGCAGTTCTTC
-,TRBJ2-2,TRBV19,-,CASSPHPAYTGELFF,TGTGCCAGTAGTCCCCACCCTGCGTACACCGGGGAGCTGTTTTTT
TRBD1,TRBJ1-5,TRBV19,-,CASIEYGTGNQPQHF,TGTGCCAGTATAGAATACGGGACAGGCAATCAGCCCCAGCATTTT
TRBD2,TRBJ2-1,TRBV19,-,CAGGAGGLTNEQFF,TGTGCCGGGGGAGCGGGAGGCCTCACCAATGAGCAGTTCTTC
-,TRBJ2-3,TRBV7-9,-,CASSLAGPLTQYF,TGTGCCAGCAGCTTAGCGGGCCCCCTTACGCAGTATTTT
TRBD1,TRBJ1-6,TRBV28,-,CASSLGSGQGTSPLHF,TGTGCCAGCAGTTTAGGATCGGGACAGGGGACCTCACCCCTCCACTTT
-,TRBJ1-1,TRBV5-4,-,CASTPQRGGPNTEAFF,TGTGCCAGCACCCCGCAAAGGGGGGGACCAAACACTGAAGCTTTCTTT
-,TRBJ1-6,TRBV28,-,CASRLQGIGSPLHF,TGTGCCAGCAGACTACAGGGCATAGGGTCACCCCTCCACTTT
-,TRBJ1-2,TRBV28,-,CASSRSRYRDGYTF,TGTGCCAGCAGTCGGAGCCGATACAGGGACGGCTACACCTTC
-,TRBJ2-5,TRBV5-5,once,CASSLAPGDGQETQYF,TGTGCCAGCAGCTTGGCACCGGGGGATGGACAAGAGACCCAGTACTTC
TRBD2,TRBJ2-5,TRBV7-9,once,CASSFPGRVPQETQYF,TGTGCCAGCAGCTTCCCCGGGAGGGTACCCCAAGAGACCCAGTACTTC
-,TRBJ1-5,TRBV2,-,CASSEQGYSNQPQHF,TGTGCCAGCAGTGAACAGGGATATAGCAATCAGCCCCAGCATTTT
TRBD2,TRBJ2-7,TRBV11-2,-,CASSRLAGEGYEQYF,TGTGCCAGCAGCAGACTAGCGGGAGAGGGCTACGAGCAGTACTTC
-,TRBJ2-7,TRBV21-1,-,CASSGEGRFVPDEQYF,TGTGCCAGCTCCGGGGAGGGCAGATTCGTTCCCGACGAGCAGTACTTC
TRBD1,TRBJ1-1,TRBV28,once,CASSPGQGYVEAFF,TGTGCCAGCAGTCCGGGACAGGGCTATGTTGAAGCTTTCTTT
-,TRBJ2-5,TRBV19,once,CASKKGAGHQETQYF,TGTGCCAGTAAAAAGGGAGCCGGGCACCAAGAGACCCAGTACTTC
-,TRBJ2-1,TRBV27,-,CASGDNYNEQFF,TGTGCGTCAGGGGACAACTACAATGAGCAGTTCTTC
-,TRBJ1-5,TRBV2,-,CASSREVDQPQHF,TGTGCCAGCAGTAGGGAGGTAGATCAGCCCCAGCATTTT
-,TRBJ1-1,TRBV2,-,CASSDGSHEAFF,TGTGCCAGCAGTGACGGGTCGCATGAAGCTTTCTTT
TRBD1,TRBJ1-1,TRBV23-1,once,CASPGTGAVGISNTEAFF,TGCGCCAGCCCCGGGACAGGGGCTGTGGGGATCTCGAACACTGAAGCTTTCTTT
TRBD2,TRBJ2-1,TRBV7-8,-,CASSVSGRIANEQFF,TGTGCCAGCAGCGTTAGCGGGAGAATCGCCAATGAGCAGTTCTTC
TRBD1,TRBJ1-2,TRBV27,-,CASRSGTGRRGYTF,TGTGCCAGCAGGTCCGGGACAGGGAGGAGGGGCTACACCTTC
-,TRBJ1-5,TRBV12-2,-,CASRSRDRVFSGHQPQHF,TGTGCAAGTCGCAGCCGGGACAGGGTCTTTAGCGGCCATCAGCCCCAGCATTTT
-,TRBJ2-7,TRBV7-8,-,CASSLGGPLIAEQYF,TGTGCCAGCAGCTTAGGCGGGCCTCTTATCGCCGAGCAGTACTTC